Shown below are 27 T cell receptor beta chains from a single sample sequenced in a study of cytomegalovirus exposure and HLA in healthy donors. The primer mix had 60 Vbeta and 13 Jbeta primers. Measured with immunoSEQ multiplex PCR; TCRdb has only the in-frame clones, and not every one. This table holds about 130,000 clones, roughly 80% found once. The sequencing sample was made of PBMCs. Every receptor here comes from a girl under 10 years old in good health and CMV-seronegative.

This clone was recorded once. The V and J genes are TRBV30 and TRBJ2-3, with unresolved D. The germline CDR1 and CDR2 sequences are GTSNPN and SVGIG (reference sequence). This CDR3 contains 14 residues. The V and J ends lost 2 bases and 2 bases respectively, with 11 bases between them. The CDR3 sequence is CAWSHTADTDTQYF. The CDR3 DNA reads TGTGCCTGGAGTCATACAGCCGACACAGATACGCAGTATTTT.

J is TRBJ2-1 and V is TRBV11-2; 12 positions agree with TRBD1. The length of the CDR3 is 19 residues. With V trimmed by 3 bases and J by 2 bases, 11 bases remained unmatched. Germline CDR1 and CDR2: SGHAT and FQNNGV. The CDR3 reads CASSLGQGAAGRAYNEQFF. The CDR3 coding sequence is TGTGCCAGCAGCTTGGGACAGGGGGCAGCGGGAAGGGCCTACAATGAGCAGTTCTTC. The full variable domain, its missing parts supplied by reference TRBV11-2 and TRBJ2-1, is EAGVAQSPRYKIIEKRQSVAFWCNPISGHATLYWYQQILGQGPKLLIQFQNNGVVDDSQLPKDRFSAERLKGVDSTLKIQPAKLEDSAVYLCASSLGQGAAGRAYNEQFFGPGTRLTVL.

The J gene is TRBJ1-5, the V gene TRBV28; maybe TRBD1 (6 bases). The V gene lost 6 bases and the J gene lost 6 bases, with 12 bases spanning the gap. The CDR3 runs 13 residues. CDR1 MDHEN and CDR2 SYDVKM come from the germline V gene. The CDR3 loop reads CASRSAGVQPQHF. CDR3 DNA sequence: TGTGCCAGCAGGTCAGCAGGGGTTCAGCCCCAGCATTTT.

CDR3 bases: TGTGCCAGTACCACAGGGGAGGGAAACACCATATATTTT. The encoded protein is CASTTGEGNTIYF. The chain joins TRBV19 to TRBJ1-3, with 7 nucleotides matching TRBD1. Trimming cost V 7 bases and J 4 bases; bases outside gene matches: 4. CDR3 size: 13 residues. Per the germline V gene, CDR1 is LNHDA and CDR2 is SQIVND (reference sequence).

This chain links TRBV7-2 with TRBJ1-1; tentatively, D is TRBD1 (5 bases). The CDR3 spans 15 residues. Germline V lookup: CDR1 SGHTA, CDR2 FQGNSA. The ends were cut back, 4 bases at V and 4 bases at J, with 16 bases in the middle. Written as DNA, the CDR3 is TGTGCCAGCAGCTGGGGCGGGGGATCGGCCACTGAAGCTTTCTTT. This sequence encodes CASSWGGGSATEAFF.

The V call is TRBV6-5, the J call TRBJ2-7, with D unclear. Germline V CDR1 and CDR2: MNHEY, SVGAGI. V was cut by 5 bases and J by 1 base, with 12 bases left in between. CDR3 length: 14 amino acids. The CDR3 region has the DNA TGTGCCAGCAGTCGGGTGCGTACGTCCTACGAGCAGTACTTC. Encoded protein: CASSRVRTSYEQYF.

This clone has just one count. The chain is built from TRBV7-2 and TRBJ2-7, with 8 bases identical to TRBD1. The germline CDR1 and CDR2 sequences are SGHTA and FQGNSA. The CDR3 totals 13 residues. V lost 5 bases and J lost 11; bases outside the gene matches: 11. The CDR3 sequence is CASSPRDRYTKYF. The CDR3 coding sequence is TGTGCCAGCAGCCCAAGGGACAGGTACACCAAGTACTTC.

This clone was found a few times. The rearrangement joins TRBV5-1 to TRBJ2-5; 9 nucleotides agree with TRBD1. V lost 4 bases, J lost 2 bases, and 6 bases stayed unmatched. In germline, CDR1 is SGHRS, CDR2 YFSETQ. The length of the CDR3 is 15 residues. CDR3 DNA: TGCGCCAGCAGCCCCCGGGACAGGGAACAAGAGACCCAGTACTTC. Translation: CASSPRDREQETQYF.

This clone was seen only a few times. This chain links TRBV7-9 with TRBJ1-6, with a possible D match to TRBD1 (5 bases). The V and J ends lost 5 bases and 9 bases respectively, with 17 bases between them. The CDR3 is 15 amino acids. Germline lookup yields CDR1 SEHNR and CDR2 FQNEAQ (reference sequence). In DNA, the CDR3 is TGTGCCAGCAGCCACAAGGCGGGGGTGGTTTCACCCCTCCACTTT. Translation: CASSHKAGVVSPLHF.

This clone was counted between two and nine times. The chain uses TRBV2 and TRBJ2-7, with a weak D call TRBD2 (5 bases). Trimming left V 2 bases short and J 1 base short, with 12 bases between. CDR3 length: 15 amino acids. The germline V gene encodes CDR1 SNHLY and CDR2 FYNNEI. The DNA for the CDR3 is TGTGCCAGCAGTGAAAGACTATCCTTATCCTACGAGCAGTACTTC. As protein: CASSERLSLSYEQYF.

The gene calls are TRBV19 and TRBJ1-1; D possibly corresponds to TRBD1 (5 bases). This CDR3 comprises 15 residues. V was trimmed by 4 bases and J by 1 base, leaving 13 bases between them. Germline V gives CDR1 LNHDA, CDR2 SQIVND (reference sequence). The CDR3 sequence: CASSKVGEENTEAFF. For the CDR3, the DNA is TGTGCCAGTAGTAAGGTGGGGGAGGAGAACACTGAAGCTTTCTTT.

CDR3 loop: CASSYRQQGETQYF. CDR3 nucleotide sequence: TGTGCCAGCAGTTACCGTCAGCAGGGGGAGACCCAGTACTTC. The chain has TRBV6-6 and TRBJ2-5; D is possibly TRBD1 (6 bases). In germline, CDR1 is MNHNY, CDR2 SVGAGI (reference sequence). This CDR3 contains 14 residues. V was clipped by 2 bases and J by 5 bases, with 12 bases between them.

The gene calls are TRBV5-5 and TRBJ2-7; 8 bases match TRBD2. Germline trimming cut 3 bases from V and 6 bases from J; bases unmatched to any gene: 8. The length of the CDR3 is 14 residues. Germline values: CDR1 SGHKS, CDR2 YYEKEE (reference sequence). CDR3 sequence reads: CASSSPGTRVEQYF. CDR3 DNA sequence: TGTGCCAGCAGCTCACCTGGGACTAGGGTCGAGCAGTACTTC.

A word on this clone: At the DNA level, this CDR3 is encoded by other sequences in the same sample as well. V gene TRBV5-6 combines with J gene TRBJ1-1; no clear D gene. The germline V and J ends were trimmed by 3 bases and 2 bases, with 11 bases remaining between them. There are 14 residues in the CDR3. The germline V gene has CDR1 SGHDT and CDR2 YYEEEE. The CDR3 DNA is TGTGCCAGCAGCTACTATGCGGCAAACACTGAAGCTTTCTTT. Encoded protein: CASSYYAANTEAFF.

The chain is built from TRBV4-1 and TRBJ2-6; tentatively, D is TRBD2 (6 bases). With 4 bases removed from V and 1 base from J, the gap between germline ends came to 14 bases. The germline V gene encodes CDR1 MGHRA and CDR2 YSYEKL. This CDR3 spans 17 amino acids. CDR3 sequence reads: CASSLFWGESGANVLTF. In DNA, the CDR3 is TGCGCCAGCAGCCTCTTTTGGGGGGAATCTGGGGCCAACGTCCTGACTTTC.

The V gene is TRBV7-9, the J gene TRBJ1-5, with D maybe TRBD1 (5 bases). This CDR3 is built from 15 residues. Trimming left V 5 bases short and J 0 bases short, with 11 bases between. Germline CDR1 SEHNR, CDR2 FQNEAQ (reference sequence). In nucleotides, the CDR3 is TGTGCCAGCAGCCAACAAGGGGATAGCAATCAGCCCCAGCATTTT. This sequence encodes CASSQQGDSNQPQHF. Drawing the rest from reference TRBV7-9 and TRBJ1-5, the complete variable domain is DTGVSQNPRHKITKRGQNVTFRCDPISEHNRLYWYRQTLGQGPEFLTYFQNEAQLEKSRLLSDRFSAERPKGSFSTLEIQRTEQGDSAMYLCASSQQGDSNQPQHFGDGTRLSIL.

The chain employs TRBV6-1 and TRBJ1-2; perhaps TRBD1 as D (6 bases). This CDR3 is built from 13 residues. Trimming removed 1 base from V and 8 bases from J, with 11 bases in between. Germline V gene lookup returns CDR1 MNHNS and CDR2 SASEGT. CDR3 amino acids: CASSEERGWGYTF. CDR3 DNA: TGTGCCAGCAGTGAAGAGAGGGGGTGGGGCTACACCTTC.

This clone was observed a handful of times. The chain couples TRBV28 to TRBJ1-5; 8 bases line up with TRBD1. Germline values: CDR1 MDHEN, CDR2 SYDVKM. The CDR3 consists of 13 residues. With 10 bases clipped from V and 8 bases from J, the junction kept 10 bases outside the gene matches. CDR3: CATRTGRVEPQHF. The CDR3 DNA is TGTGCCACAAGGACAGGGAGAGTGGAGCCCCAGCATTTT.

This rearrangement joins TRBV19 to TRBJ1-5, with D maybe TRBD1 (6 bases). The V gene lost 1 base and the J gene lost 2 bases, with 9 bases spanning the gap. CDR3 size: 15 residues. Germline V CDR1 and CDR2: LNHDA, SQIVND (reference sequence). The CDR3 DNA reads as TGTGCCAGTAGTATAGTTGCAGGGGGCAATCAGCCCCAGCATTTT. The encoded protein is CASSIVAGGNQPQHF. Supplemented by reference TRBV19 and TRBJ1-5, the full variable domain reads DGGITQSPKYLFRKEGQNVTLSCEQNLNHDAMYWYRQDPGQGLRLIYYSQIVNDFQKGDIAEGYSVSREKKESFPLTVTSAQKNPTAFYLCASSIVAGGNQPQHFGDGTRLSIL.

This chain joins TRBV2 and TRBJ2-1; D call uncertain. This CDR3 has 15 amino acids. Germline assignment: CDR1 SNHLY and CDR2 FYNNEI. The V gene lost 4 bases and the J gene lost 0 bases, with 10 bases spanning the gap. The CDR3 bases are TGTGCCAGCAGTGCTGAGGATAGCTCCTACAATGAGCAGTTCTTC. Amino acid sequence: CASSAEDSSYNEQFF.

The chain recombines TRBV28 with TRBJ2-7; 8 positions match TRBD2. The germline CDR1 and CDR2 sequences are MDHEN and SYDVKM. The CDR3 totals 15 residues. The V and J ends lost 5 bases and 1 base, in that order; junction bases with no gene match: 7. CDR3 coding DNA: TGTGCCAGCAGTCACTCAACTAGCGGATCCTACGAGCAGTACTTC. Encoded protein: CASSHSTSGSYEQYF.

This clone turned up a few times. The rearrangement uses TRBV6-6 and TRBJ1-4; 10 bases map to TRBD1. Germline V lookup: CDR1 MNHNY, CDR2 SVGAGI (reference sequence). This CDR3 spans 14 amino acids. The V segment lost 5 bases and the J segment 7 bases; nucleotides outside the gene matches: 4. The CDR3 spells CASSRDRGREKLFF. DNA for the CDR3: TGTGCCAGCAGTCGGGACAGGGGACGTGAAAAACTGTTTTTT.

In its sample, this clone was seen a few times. The rearrangement links TRBV5-6 to TRBJ1-1, with D hard to call. Germline V gene lookup returns CDR1 SGHDT and CDR2 YYEEEE. Trimming removed 0 bases at V and 5 bases at J, with 11 bases between. CDR3 length: 14 amino acids. The CDR3 coding sequence is TGTGCCAGCAGCTTGGCGGCGGCGAGGACTGAAGCTTTCTTT. It translates to CASSLAAARTEAFF.

V usage is TRBV28 and J usage is TRBJ2-1; 12 bases are shared with TRBD2. This CDR3 contains 17 residues. V shed 2 bases, J shed 4 bases, and the junction held 6 bases outside the gene matches. Germline CDR1 reads MDHEN; CDR2 reads SYDVKM. CDR3 in DNA: TGTGCCAGCAGTTTAAGGACTAGCGGGATGGGTTACAATGAGCAGTTCTTC. Its translation is CASSLRTSGMGYNEQFF.

The chain carries TRBV7-9 and TRBJ2-1, with 11 bases that match TRBD2. The J segment lost 7 bases and the V segment lost 7 bases, leaving 6 bases of the junction unmatched. This CDR3 is 14 amino acids long. From germline, CDR1 is SEHNR and CDR2 FQNEAQ (reference sequence). CDR3 nucleotides: TGTGCCAGCAAATCTAGCGGGAGGATAAATGAGCAGTTCTTC. Protein: CASKSSGRINEQFF.

The genes are TRBV9 and TRBJ1-3, with D hard to call. Trimming removed 3 bases at V and 2 bases at J, with 18 bases between. Germline CDR1 is SGDLS and CDR2 is YYNGEE. The CDR3 contains 17 residues. CDR3 DNA: TGTGCCAGCAGCGCAAACAGAGGAGGGTCCCCTGGAAACACCATATATTTT. Its translation: CASSANRGGSPGNTIYF. The complete variable domain, with remaining parts taken from reference TRBV9 and TRBJ1-3, reads DSGVTQTPKHLITATGQRVTLRCSPRSGDLSVYWYQQSLDQGLQFLIQYYNGEERAKGNILERFSAQQFPDLHSELNLSSLELGDSALYFCASSANRGGSPGNTIYFGEGSWLTVV.

This chain connects TRBV15 to TRBJ2-1; 7 bases line up with TRBD2. V dropped 4 bases and J dropped 1; count of bases not matched to a gene: 7. The germline gives CDR1 LNHNV, CDR2 YYDKDF (reference sequence). The CDR3 consists of 16 residues. For the CDR3, the DNA is TGTGCCACCAGCAAAGGGAGGGAAGGGTCCTACAATGAGCAGTTCTTC. It specifies CATSKGREGSYNEQFF. Filled out from reference TRBV15 and TRBJ2-1, the complete variable domain reads DAMVIQNPRYQVTQFGKPVTLSCSQTLNHNVMYWYQQKSSQAPKLLFHYYDKDFNNEADTPDNFQSRRPNTSFCFLDIRSPGLGDTAMYLCATSKGREGSYNEQFFGPGTRLTVL.